This TCR beta chain derives from a study of technical replicates of blood from a handful of donors. Germline CDR1 and CDR2: SGHVS and FNYEAQ. Trimming took 5 bases from V and 4 from J, leaving 8 bases between them. The CDR3 loop spans 12 amino acids. Profiled with immunoSEQ multiplex PCR; TCRdb holds only in-frame clones, not every one. The table lists 100,000 or so clones, about 95% of them singletons, with around 0.21% in the top ten. The chain combines TRBV7-6 with TRBJ1-2; the D gene is possibly TRBD1 (6 bases). The sample comprised T cells isolated from PBMCs. The sequence was collected from a human donor in good health. The CDR3 region is CASSRGAYGYTF. The CDR3 DNA is TGTGCCAGCAGCCGGGGGGCCTATGGCTACACCTTC. Combining the CDR3 with reference TRBV7-6 and TRBJ1-2 gives the whole variable domain GAGVSQSPRYKVTKRGQDVALRCDPISGHVSLYWYRQALGQGPEFLTYFNYEAQQDKSGLPNDRFSAERPEGSISTLTIQRTEQRDSAMYRCASSRGAYGYTFGSGTRLTVV.